This T cell receptor beta chain emerged from a study of T cells after yellow fever vaccination (dated by TCRdb to between 2018 and 2021). Notes on the research overall: The SMART-Seq v4 Ultra Low Input RNA kit was used to prepare libraries from fractions with low cell numbers. Blood samples were taken at several timepoints before and after primary and secondary immunization, and bulk PBMC replicates and cell subsets were isolated. To follow T-cell clones before and after primary and booster YFV17D yellow fever vaccination, bulk TCR alpha and beta repertoires were sequenced over time. The cohort comprised two healthy male donors, one aged 18 to 30 and one aged 30 to 40 years. What the research found in general, with its limitations: A small share of clonotypes was detected in both CD4 and CD8 compartments, with the overlap likely arising from convergent recombination. Most clones expanded after primary vaccination were re-detected after the booster (about 95% of CD4 and approximately 88% of CD8), suggesting broad memory maintenance. Compared with the primary T-cell response, the secondary T-cell response was weaker but faster, peaking on day 5 rather than day 15. FACS-sorted repertoires could contain abundant contaminating clonotypes from the bulk population, so computational filtering was required. Only a couple of donors were included in the study, so the extent to which the findings can be generalized is limited.

What the treatment or condition label conveys for this sample: live attenuated yellow fever vaccine strain. At each blood-draw timepoint, two biological replicates of bulk PBMCs were obtained. PBMCs were isolated from peripheral blood using a standard Ficoll-Paque protocol. RNA was extracted with TriZol from bulk PBMCs, CD4 and CD8 fractions, and dextramer-positive and dextramer-negative fractions. The table lists this clonotype with a few counts. This receptor's antigen is unknown. Base qualities are not at hand, and no much larger clone is one base apart. Spanning cysteine to phenylalanine, the CDR3 consists of 20 amino acids. Just the 60-base CDR3 DNA is kept, in frame starting at base 1. TCR cDNA was synthesized by 5'RACE template switching, through which a universal primer site and unique molecular identifiers were introduced. Priming of cDNA synthesis was performed from both the TCR alpha and TCR beta constant segments. Two PCR steps were used to amplify libraries, with sample barcodes and sequencing adapters being added in the second step. Libraries were sequenced on Illumina HiSeq 2500 (2x100 bp) or NovaSeq (2x150 bp). Processing in the source paper ran as follows. MIGEC handled demultiplexing of reads and collapsing into UMI consensus sequences, while MiXCR performed V(D)J alignment. Vaccine-responding clonotypes were identified with edgeR using replicate PBMC samples, with FDR below 0.01 and a log2 fold change above 5 up to day 15 being required. Bulk clonotypes were assigned CD4 or CD8 identity according to which sequenced CD4 or CD8 repertoire held them at higher abundance. TCRdb reran the public reads through fastp at Q25 and MiXCR, keeping productive beta chains. Rows with one shared CDR3 protein collapse into an entry with the most common genes and DNA. It is TCRdb's table, rather than the study itself, that gives the V and J calls and clone size. The sample data list some 560,000 distinct CDR3 sequences, and roughly 17% of these were observed just once. The ten largest clones represent around 15% of the sample.

Sequences were derived from PBMCs, sampled 5 days after the first yellow fever vaccination. The origin of this receptor is a man aged 18 to 29 who received the YFV17D yellow fever vaccine. The V gene is TRBV21-1 and the J gene is TRBJ2-7; TRBD2, as called in the table, went unchecked against the DNA. TRBV21-1 is a pseudogene segment. The CDR3 sequence is CASSKDPRLAGQNGSYEQYF. The nucleotides read TGTGCCAGCAGCAAAGACCCCCGGCTAGCGGGGCAGAACGGCTCCTACGAGCAGTACTTC.